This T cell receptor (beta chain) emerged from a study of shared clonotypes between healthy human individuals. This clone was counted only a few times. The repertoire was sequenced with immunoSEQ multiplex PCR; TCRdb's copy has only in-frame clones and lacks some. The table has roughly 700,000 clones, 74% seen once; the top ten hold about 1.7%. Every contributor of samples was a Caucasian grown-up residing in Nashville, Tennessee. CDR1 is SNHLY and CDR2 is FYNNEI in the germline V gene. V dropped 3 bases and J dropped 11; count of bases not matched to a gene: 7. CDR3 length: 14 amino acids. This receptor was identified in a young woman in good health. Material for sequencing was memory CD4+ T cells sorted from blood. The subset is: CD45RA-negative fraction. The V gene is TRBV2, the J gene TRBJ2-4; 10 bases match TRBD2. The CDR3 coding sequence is TGTGCCAGCAGTGAGTTGGTAGCGGGAGGTGTTCAGTACTTC. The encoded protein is CASSELVAGGVQYF.